This TCR beta chain was found in a study of CD8 T cells in ankylosing spondylitis. Study-level points and caveats: Ankylosing spondylitis blood appeared to carry a characteristic TCR beta motif of seven to nine highly homologous variants. Significant enrichment of disease-linked clones was reportedly seen in matched ankylosing spondylitis synovial fluid. With a CD8+ phenotype, disease-linked clones were relatively rare in peripheral blood.

Construction of TCR beta libraries was performed using quantitative 5'-RACE with molecular barcodes. In TCRdb, the 5' RACE reads were re-called with MiXCR into one record per CDR3 protein. The table shows around 160,000 distinct CDR3 sequences, with approximately 10% occurring only once. This clonotype was recorded many times. What it recognizes is unknown. V was clipped by 1 base and J by 6 bases, with 13 bases between them. Germline loops: CDR1 SGHRS, CDR2 YFSETQ. This CDR3 contains 14 residues. The TCR sequence derives from a male donor with ankylosing spondylitis or in good health (not recorded which). J is TRBJ1-2 and V is TRBV5-1; D gene uncertain. Sequencing was performed on blood, either unsorted or a sorted T cell fraction (not recorded which). The CDR3 DNA reads as TGCGCCAGCAGCTTGCAACCGGACCCCGATGGCTACACCTTC. Translating gives CASSLQPDPDGYTF.